These 14 T cell receptor beta chains were all obtained from the same sample, sequenced in a study of Graves' ophthalmopathy and Graves' hyperthyroidism. Amplification from RNA transcripts yielded the TCR beta CDR3 regions. Second-round multiplex PCR came after a first-round RT-PCR that employed HTBI primers. TCRdb processed the multiplex PCR reads anew with MiXCR; each CDR3 protein has one entry. The sample lists about 410,000 distinct CDR3 sequences, around 18% seen once, with around 1.5% in the top ten. Sequencing used peripheral blood. The receptors derive from a woman younger than 35 with Graves' ophthalmopathy.

In the case of this clonotype: This CDR3 is missing its conserved last phenylalanine or tryptophan, likely due to a read error. The limits of the CDR3 on the DNA are not certain, so only TCRdb's listed CDR3 is given. The chain has TRBV4-3 and TRBJ2-7; the tabulated D call, TRBD2, remains unverified against the DNA. The germline V gene encodes CDR1 LGHNA and CDR2 YSLEER. The CDR3 comprises 8 residues, both ends counted. The CDR3: CASSQLAG.

This clonotype was found many times. The CDR3 DNA reads as TGTGCCAGCAGCTTAGAAGTTGGCCAGACCTACGAGCAGTACTTC. Protein product: CASSLEVGQTYEQYF. The V and J genes are TRBV11-2 and TRBJ2-7; D is unclear. The CDR3 contains 15 residues. Germline loops: CDR1 SGHAT, CDR2 FQNNGV. V was cut by 0 bases and J by 2 bases, with 11 bases left in between.

This clonotype was observed many times. The rearrangement uses TRBV27 and TRBJ2-7; maybe TRBD1 (6 bases). The CDR3 sequence is 15 residues long. Germline V gives CDR1 MNHEY, CDR2 SMNVEV (reference sequence). V lost 1 base to trimming and J lost 7 bases, with 17 bases between them. CDR3 protein: CASSLFRDISGEQYF. The CDR3 bases are TGTGCCAGCAGTTTATTCCGGGACATATCTGGGGAGCAGTACTTC.

The rearrangement links TRBV27 to TRBJ1-1; D is perhaps TRBD1 (6 bases). Germline CDR1 MNHEY, CDR2 SMNVEV (reference sequence). The CDR3 has 14 residues. V dropped 5 bases and J dropped 3 bases, with 13 bases sitting between them. The CDR3 reads CASSPRGGHTEAFF. The DNA for the CDR3 is TGTGCCAGCAGTCCCCGCGGGGGGCACACTGAAGCTTTCTTT.

This clonotype came up many times. The chain recombines TRBV7-2 with TRBJ1-1; TRBD1 aligns across 11 bases. V shed 5 bases and J 6 bases; nucleotides not matched to a gene: 5. Germline CDR1 and CDR2: SGHTA and FQGNSA. The CDR3 is 14 residues long. DNA for the CDR3: TGTGCCAGCAGCCTCGGACAGGGGGCCTCTGAAGCTTTCTTT. As protein: CASSLGQGASEAFF.

This clonotype was counted at least ten times. This chain connects TRBV5-1 to TRBJ2-5, with TRBD2 identical over 8 bases. This CDR3 has 16 amino acids. Losses at the gene ends were 4 bases for V and 1 base for J; bases not matched to a gene: 9. CDR1 is SGHRS and CDR2 is YFSETQ in the germline V gene. The CDR3 is CASSLKEREPQETQYF. CDR3 nucleotides: TGCGCCAGCAGCCTTAAAGAGCGGGAGCCCCAAGAGACCCAGTACTTC.

This chain uses TRBV30 with TRBJ2-2; D not resolved. V lost 5 bases, J lost 3 bases, and 7 bases lay in between. The germline CDR1 and CDR2 sequences are GTSNPN and SVGIG (reference sequence). The CDR3 totals 12 residues. The CDR3 loop is CAWWSYTGELFF. As DNA, the CDR3 is TGTGCCTGGTGGTCATACACCGGGGAGCTGTTTTTT.

This clonotype was observed many times. V usage is TRBV28 and J usage is TRBJ2-7; possible D gene TRBD2, 5 bases. Per germline, CDR1 MDHEN and CDR2 SYDVKM. The CDR3 is 13 amino acids. V dropped 4 bases and J dropped 7 bases, with 14 bases sitting between them. DNA of the CDR3: TGTGCCAGCAGTTCGGCCCCAACGGGGGAGCAGTACTTC. Protein sequence: CASSSAPTGEQYF.

In its sample, this clonotype was seen a few times. This rearrangement joins TRBV27 to TRBJ2-7; no firm D call. V was shortened by 6 bases and J by 2 bases, with 11 bases between the two germline ends. CDR1 and CDR2 (germline): MNHEY, SMNVEV (reference sequence). This CDR3 region has 13 residues. The DNA of the CDR3 is TGTGCCAGCAGCAAACAGCCAACCTACGAGCAGTACTTC. Amino acids: CASSKQPTYEQYF.

This clonotype occurred many times. The chain carries TRBV27 and TRBJ2-7, with a weak D call TRBD1 (5 bases). Between the trimmed V and J ends, which lost 4 bases and 0 bases, there was a span of 16 bases. The length of the CDR3 is 16 residues. CDR1 and CDR2 (germline): MNHEY, SMNVEV (reference sequence). The DNA of the CDR3 is TGTGCCAGCAGTTCCTCTAGGGGCCACAGCTCCTACGAGCAGTACTTC. As protein: CASSSSRGHSSYEQYF.

To note about this clonotype: A much larger clone lies one base from this, so it may be a read error. As the CDR3 is not closed by the conserved phenylalanine or tryptophan, this likely results from a read error. The chain uses TRBV19 and TRBJ2-4; the D gene is possibly TRBD2 (5 bases). The germline V gene has CDR1 LNHDA and CDR2 SQIVND (reference sequence). Trimming pared 4 bases from V and 0 bases from J, leaving 10 bases between. This CDR3 has 15 amino acids. The CDR3 protein is CASSNAGIAKNIQYS. For the CDR3, the DNA is TGTGCCAGTAGTAATGCGGGTATAGCCAAAAACATTCAGTACTCC.

This clonotype appeared many times. J is TRBJ2-7 and V is TRBV28; 7 positions match TRBD1. V was clipped by 5 bases and J by 3 bases; unmatched bases: 4. Germline loops: CDR1 MDHEN, CDR2 SYDVKM. The CDR3 totals 13 residues. CDR3 sequence (DNA): TGTGCCAGCAGTCTGGGACAGATCTACGAGCAGTACTTC. It specifies CASSLGQIYEQYF. The entire variable domain, with the rest obtained from reference TRBV28 and TRBJ2-7, is as follows: DVKVTQSSRYLVKRTGEKVFLECVQDMDHENMFWYRQDPGLGLRLIYFSYDVKMKEKGDIPEGYSVSREKKERFSLILESASTNQTSMYLCASSLGQIYEQYFGPGTRLTVT.

At least ten counts were recorded for this clonotype. This chain joins TRBV7-2 and TRBJ1-1; perhaps TRBD1 as D (6 bases). V was pared by 1 base and J by 4 bases, with 10 bases between. Germline CDR1 SGHTA, CDR2 FQGNSA. The length of the CDR3 is 14 residues. The CDR3: CASSLVGGATEAFF. The CDR3 DNA is TGTGCCAGCAGCTTAGTTGGGGGGGCCACTGAAGCTTTCTTT.

This clonotype was recorded at least ten times. The V call is TRBV6-5, the J call TRBJ1-1; 8 nucleotides line up with TRBD1. Losses at the gene ends were 6 bases for V and 0 bases for J; bases not matched to a gene: 9. CDR3 length: 16 amino acids. CDR1 MNHEY and CDR2 SVGAGI come from the germline V gene. CDR3 in amino acids: CASRYTTGALNTEAFF. The CDR3 coding sequence is TGTGCCAGCAGGTACACGACAGGGGCTTTGAACACTGAAGCTTTCTTT.